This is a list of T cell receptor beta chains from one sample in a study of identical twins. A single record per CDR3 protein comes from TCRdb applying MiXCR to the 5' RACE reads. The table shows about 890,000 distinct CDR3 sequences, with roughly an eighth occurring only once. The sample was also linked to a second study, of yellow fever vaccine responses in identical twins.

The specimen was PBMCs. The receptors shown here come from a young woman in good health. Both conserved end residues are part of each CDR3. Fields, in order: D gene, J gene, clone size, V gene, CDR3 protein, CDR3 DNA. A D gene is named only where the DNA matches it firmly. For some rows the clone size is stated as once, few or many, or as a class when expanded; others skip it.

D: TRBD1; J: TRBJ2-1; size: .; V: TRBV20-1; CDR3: CSARGRGTASTYNEQFF; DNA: TGCAGTGCTAGGGGTCGTGGGACAGCCTCAACCTACAATGAGCAGTTCTTC
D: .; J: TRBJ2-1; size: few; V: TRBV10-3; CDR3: CAITRQGKRDSGYNEQFF; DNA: TGTGCCATCACCCGACAGGGGAAGCGGGACAGCGGTTACAATGAGCAGTTCTTC
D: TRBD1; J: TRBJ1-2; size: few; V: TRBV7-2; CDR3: CASSPDRATYGYTF; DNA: TGTGCCAGCAGCCCGGACAGGGCCACCTATGGCTACACCTTC
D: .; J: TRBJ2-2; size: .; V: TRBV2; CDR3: CASSEQRLNTGELFF; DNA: TGTGCCAGCAGTGAACAGCGGCTGAACACCGGGGAGCTGTTTTTT
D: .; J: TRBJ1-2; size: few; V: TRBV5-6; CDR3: CASSFRGSAFPYGYTF; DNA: TGTGCCAGCAGCTTTAGGGGATCGGCATTTCCCTATGGCTACACCTTC
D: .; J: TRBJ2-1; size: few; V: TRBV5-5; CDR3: CASSLPGPWDEQFF; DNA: TGTGCCAGCAGCTTACCGGGCCCTTGGGATGAGCAGTTCTTC
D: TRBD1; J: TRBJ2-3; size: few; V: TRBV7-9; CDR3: CASSLSPGQSTDTQYF; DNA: TGTGCCAGCAGCCTAAGTCCGGGACAGAGCACAGATACGCAGTATTTT
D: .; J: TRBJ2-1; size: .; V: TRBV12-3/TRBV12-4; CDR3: CASSPTGRSYNEQFF; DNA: TGTGCCAGCAGTCCAACAGGGCGCTCCTACAATGAGCAGTTCTTC
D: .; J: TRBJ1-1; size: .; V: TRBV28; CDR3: CASSLSGTFTEAFF; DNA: TGTGCCAGCAGTTTATCCGGGACATTCACTGAAGCTTTCTTT
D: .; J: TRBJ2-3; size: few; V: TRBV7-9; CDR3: CASSLALGYGTDTQYF; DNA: TGTGCCAGCAGCTTAGCATTAGGCTATGGCACAGATACGCAGTATTTT
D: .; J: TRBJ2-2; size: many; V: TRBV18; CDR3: CASSPTRGDAGELFF; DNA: TGTGCCAGCTCACCAACCAGGGGCGACGCCGGGGAGCTGTTTTTT
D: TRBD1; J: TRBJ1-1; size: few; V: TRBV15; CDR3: CATSGTGRVTEAFF; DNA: TGTGCCACCAGCGGGACAGGGAGAGTCACTGAAGCTTTCTTT
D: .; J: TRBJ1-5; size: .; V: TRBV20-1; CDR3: CSATGQNRNQPQHF; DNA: TGCAGTGCCACCGGACAGAATCGCAATCAGCCCCAGCATTTT
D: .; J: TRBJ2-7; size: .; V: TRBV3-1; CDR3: CASSQDLIWTGSYEQYF; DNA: TGTGCCAGCAGCCAAGATCTGATCTGGACGGGATCCTACGAGCAGTACTTC
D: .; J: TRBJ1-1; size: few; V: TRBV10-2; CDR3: CASRQQGTNTEAFF; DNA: TGCGCCAGCAGACAACAGGGAACTAACACTGAAGCTTTCTTT
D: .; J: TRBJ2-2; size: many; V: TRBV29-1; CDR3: CSVEVNRDGWRNTGELFF; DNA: TGCAGCGTTGAAGTAAATAGGGACGGATGGAGAAACACCGGGGAGCTGTTTTTT